What follows is one T cell receptor (beta chain) and its context. Amplification used 60 Vbeta primers and 13 Jbeta primers. Libraries were prepared by immunoSEQ multiplex PCR; TCRdb keeps only in-frame clonotypes and omits some of them. The table includes 95,000 to 150,000 clones, around 82% detected once. The data are from a study of cytomegalovirus exposure and HLA in healthy donors. This CDR3 has 14 amino acids. With 5 bases removed from V and 0 bases from J, the gap between germline ends came to 10 bases. Germline-derived CDR1 and CDR2 are SEHNR and FQNEAQ (reference sequence). This TCR came from a woman aged 40 to 55 in good health and CMV-seropositive. The V call is TRBV7-9, the J call TRBJ1-1; D unclear. The sequencing input was PBMCs. DNA for the CDR3: TGTGCCAGCAGCCAGTATTCAATGAACACTGAAGCTTTCTTT. Protein sequence: CASSQYSMNTEAFF.